This T cell receptor (beta chain) was observed in a study of T-cell reconstitution after alpha-beta-depleted transplantation in children. The V gene's germline CDR1 is SGHTA and CDR2 FQGTGA. The J segment lost 5 bases and the V segment lost 4 bases, leaving 13 bases of the junction unmatched. This CDR3 has 16 residues. Preparation of the TCRbeta library involved a method that used unique molecular identifiers. TCRdb processed the PCR reads anew with MiXCR; each CDR3 protein has one entry. The data contain 250,000 to 400,000 distinct CDR3 sequences, around 25% of them singletons. This clonotype occurred a few times. The antigen is not known. The study, taken as a whole, reports: Newly produced T cells mostly accounted for T-cell counts and diversity one year post-transplant. About two months after transplant, alpha-beta T cells reportedly came from several hundred expanded graft clones. There were some patients whose high TCRbeta diversity at day 60 came from surviving recipient T cells and thymic progenitors.

The source material was PBMCs, mostly from graft donor cells, sampled 180 days after TCRalphabeta/CD19-depleted stem cell transplant. This chain joins TRBV7-3 and TRBJ2-5; 7 nucleotides line up with TRBD2. The receptor comes from a male patient aged 10 to 17 who had a stem cell transplant for acute lymphoblastic leukemia, so the T cells may come from the graft donor. The CDR3, as DNA: TGTGCCAGCAGCTCCGCTCGTTCTAGCGGCCTGGAGACCCAGTACTTC. Amino acids: CASSSARSSGLETQYF. The whole variable domain, filled in from reference TRBV7-3 and TRBJ2-5, reads GAGVSQTPSNKVTEKGKYVELRCDPISGHTALYWYRQSLGQGPEFLIYFQGTGAADDSGLPNDRFFAVRPEGSVSTLKIQRTERGDSAVYLCASSSARSSGLETQYFGPGTRLLVL.